Listed here are 7 T cell receptor beta chains from one sample, sequenced in a study of cytomegalovirus exposure and HLA in healthy donors. With 60 Vbeta and 13 Jbeta primers, the PCR was carried out. Assay: immunoSEQ multiplex PCR; the TCRdb copy retains only in-frame clones and omits some. This table has 200,000 to 250,000 clones, 82% appearing once. Sequencing used PBMCs. These receptors were taken from a woman between 40 and 55 years old in good health and CMV-seronegative.

The chain combines TRBV18 with TRBJ2-3; D perhaps matches TRBD1 (6 bases). The germline CDR1 and CDR2 sequences are KGHSH and LQKENI. Trimming took 6 bases from V and 5 from J, leaving 18 bases between them. The CDR3 runs 15 residues. The CDR3 DNA reads as TGTGCCAGCTCCCCCTCCCGGACAGCTGGAGATACGCAGTATTTT. Residues: CASSPSRTAGDTQYF.

This clone was picked up one time. The chain links TRBV10-3 to TRBJ1-2; TRBD1 agrees at 9 bases. Germline values: CDR1 ENHRY, CDR2 SYGVKD. This CDR3 has 15 residues. Losses at the gene ends were 2 bases for V and 0 bases for J; bases not matched to a gene: 1. CDR3 region: CAISEGTGPNYGYTF. CDR3 nucleotide sequence: TGTGCCATCAGTGAGGGGACAGGGCCTAACTATGGCTACACCTTC.

The V call is TRBV2, the J call TRBJ2-7, with 7 bases aligning to TRBD1. The V segment lost 7 bases and the J segment 0 bases; nucleotides outside the gene matches: 3. CDR1 is SNHLY, CDR2 FYNNEI, per germline. This CDR3 comprises 13 residues. CDR3 sequence: CASTWDSSYEQYF. CDR3 coding DNA: TGTGCCAGCACTTGGGACAGCTCCTACGAGCAGTACTTC.

The rearrangement joins TRBV6-5 to TRBJ1-6, with D unclear. Germline CDR1 and CDR2: MNHEY and SVGAGI. V gave up 4 bases and J gave up 7 bases, with 11 bases separating them. This CDR3 spans 14 amino acids. The DNA for the CDR3 is TGTGCCAGCAGTTTCGCCGGTCCCAATTCACCCCTCCACTTT. Translating gives CASSFAGPNSPLHF.

V and J are TRBV9 and TRBJ2-5, with 8 bases identical to TRBD2. The V segment lost 0 bases and the J segment 7 bases; nucleotides outside the gene matches: 8. Germline V gene lookup returns CDR1 SGDLS and CDR2 YYNGEE. This CDR3 has 15 amino acids. The CDR3 DNA reads as TGTGCCAGCAGCGTAGACGCCCGACGGGGGGGGACCCAGTACTTC. This translates into CASSVDARRGGTQYF. The full variable domain, rest sourced from reference TRBV9 and TRBJ2-5, is DSGVTQTPKHLITATGQRVTLRCSPRSGDLSVYWYQQSLDQGLQFLIQYYNGEERAKGNILERFSAQQFPDLHSELNLSSLELGDSALYFCASSVDARRGGTQYFGPGTRLLVL.

The chain combines TRBV21-1 with TRBJ2-5; TRBD1 reflects the table's D call only, with no check against the DNA. TRBV21-1 is shown as a pseudogene. The CDR3 length is 18 residues. The CDR3: CASSKVPMTGLVVETQYF. The DNA of the CDR3 is TGTGCCAGCAGCAAAGTCCCAATGACAGGGCTGGTTGTGGAGACCCAGTACTTC.

The rearrangement links TRBV7-2 to TRBJ2-5, with 10 bases aligning to TRBD2. CDR1 is SGHTA, CDR2 FQGNSA, per germline. The CDR3 length is 15 residues. J lost 2 bases, V lost 2 bases, and 2 bases had no gene match. This chain's CDR3 is CASSLNSGGQETQYF. Here the CDR3 DNA reads TGTGCCAGCAGCTTAAATAGCGGGGGGCAAGAGACCCAGTACTTC.